The rows below give T cell receptor beta chains drawn from one sample of a study of identical twins. Using its own MiXCR run on the 5' RACE reads, TCRdb lists one record per CDR3 protein. The profile shows hundreds of thousands of distinct CDR3 sequences, 24% of them singletons. These data were likewise used in another study, on T cells expressing NK-cell markers.

The sequenced material came from CD4+ T cells sorted from blood. These receptors all come from a woman aged 18-29 years in good health. CDR3s leave out the opening cysteine and the closing phenylalanine or tryptophan.

v_call,cdr3_aa
TRBV12-3/TRBV12-4,ASSFRLAVPEQY
TRBV25-1,ASSEWGGELF
TRBV5-1,ASGLTGGSYNEQF
TRBV10-3,AIAGTIQSYEQY
TRBV7-9,ASSLGDRDHEQY
TRBV9,ASSVGLAGVGEQF
TRBV29-1,SVGGSGRAYEQF
TRBV12-3/TRBV12-4,ASSFLRRANTGELF
TRBV12-5,ASGLGVPGYSNQPQH
TRBV2,ASSPGTSTTDTQY
TRBV7-2,ASSRSGSLTQY
TRBV12-3/TRBV12-4,ASRQTNEQF
TRBV29-1,SVEEPGTYGYT
TRBV5-1,ASSLARGGYNEQF
TRBV29-1,SVVGGRAVDTQY
TRBV20-1,GARDRYEQY
TRBV3-1,ASSRDGAFSYEQY
TRBV6-1,ASSGRALAADTQY
TRBV10-3,AISESTDTQY
TRBV27,ASSLIGTYGYT
TRBV6-5,ASSYFGGRAAGANVLT
TRBV12-3/TRBV12-4,ASSPHTGGREKLF
TRBV3-1,ASSIRPGEQY
TRBV18,ASSPIRDRGYEQY
TRBV9,ASSPRLAGLGYEQY
TRBV5-5,ASSLGQGAMGNQPQH
TRBV27,ASSFQGGYSNQPQH
TRBV20-1,SARDTRTQETQY
TRBV5-1,ASSLVGQALGEQY
TRBV6-1,ASSRARGETQY
TRBV6-1,ASSVQGHEQY
TRBV24-1,ATSDPDRSEQF
TRBV7-2,ASSLVASGSYNEQF
TRBV6-2/TRBV6-3,ASTASGRTDTQY
TRBV12-3/TRBV12-4,ASSPTSSSNEQY
TRBV20-1,SAHSSGGVDTQY
TRBV12-3/TRBV12-4,ASRPQSRVTEAF
TRBV20-1,SALPLAGLNNEQF
TRBV7-2,ASSFREGFNQPQH
TRBV5-1,ASSFGGGQPQH
TRBV9,ASSARGTGDYGYT
TRBV16,ASSQSQATYEQY
TRBV20-1,SATPPAGTPYEQY
TRBV3-1,ASSQRYEQY
TRBV7-7,ASSVTSGSGYEQF
TRBV29-1,SVVSLGGYYEQY
TRBV5-1,ASRTGNAENTGELF
TRBV7-2,ASRELAGSADTQY
TRBV29-1,SVGVPSNEQF
TRBV19,ASSMATELF
TRBV29-1,SVRRTGAAQY
TRBV29-1,SVSPRGLNTEAF
TRBV10-3,AISESPSGEYNEQF
TRBV6-4,ASSEREGTDTQY